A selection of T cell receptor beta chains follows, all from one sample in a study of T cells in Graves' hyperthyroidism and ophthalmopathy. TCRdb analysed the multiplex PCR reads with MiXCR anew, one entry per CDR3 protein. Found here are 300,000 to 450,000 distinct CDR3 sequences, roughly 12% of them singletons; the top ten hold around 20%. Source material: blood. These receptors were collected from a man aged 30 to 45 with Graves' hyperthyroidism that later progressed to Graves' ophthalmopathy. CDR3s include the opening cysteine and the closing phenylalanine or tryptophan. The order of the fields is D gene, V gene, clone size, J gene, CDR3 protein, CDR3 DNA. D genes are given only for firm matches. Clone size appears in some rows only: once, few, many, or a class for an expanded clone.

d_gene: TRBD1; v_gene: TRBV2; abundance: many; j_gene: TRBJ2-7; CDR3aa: CASSLTGLNEQYF; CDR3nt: TGTGCCAGCAGTTTGACAGGGCTCAACGAGCAGTACTTC
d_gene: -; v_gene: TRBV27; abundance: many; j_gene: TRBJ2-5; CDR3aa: CASGETQYF; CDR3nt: TGTGCCAGCGGGGAGACCCAGTACTTC
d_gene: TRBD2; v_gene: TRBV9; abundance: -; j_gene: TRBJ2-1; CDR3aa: CASSSPSGGADEQFF; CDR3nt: TGTGCCAGCAGCTCCCCTAGCGGGGGGGCAGATGAGCAGTTCTTC
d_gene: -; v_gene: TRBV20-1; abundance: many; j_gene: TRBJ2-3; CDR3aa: CSARVGSATQYF; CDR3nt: TGCAGTGCTAGAGTTGGGTCGGCTACGCAGTATTTT
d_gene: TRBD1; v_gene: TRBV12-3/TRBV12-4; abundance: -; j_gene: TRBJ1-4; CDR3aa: CASSRGQGREKLFF; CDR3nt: TGTGCCAGCAGTAGAGGACAGGGTCGCGAAAAACTGTTTTTT
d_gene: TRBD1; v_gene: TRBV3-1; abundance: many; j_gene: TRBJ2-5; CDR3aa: CASSNPGTGQETQYF; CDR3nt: TGTGCCAGCAGCAACCCAGGGACAGGACAAGAGACCCAGTACTTC
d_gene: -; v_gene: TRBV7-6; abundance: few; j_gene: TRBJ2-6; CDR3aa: CASSPDSYSGANVLTF; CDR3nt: TGTGCCAGCAGCCCAGACAGTTACTCTGGGGCCAACGTCCTGACTTTC
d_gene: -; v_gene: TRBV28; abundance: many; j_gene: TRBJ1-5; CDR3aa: CASSPGQSRPQHF; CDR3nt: TGTGCCAGCAGTCCTGGACAGTCCAGGCCCCAGCATTTT
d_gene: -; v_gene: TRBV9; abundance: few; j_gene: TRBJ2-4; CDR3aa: CASSVGWADTWAKNIQYF; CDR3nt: TGTGCCAGCAGCGTAGGTTGGGCAGACACCTGGGCCAAAAACATTCAGTACTTC
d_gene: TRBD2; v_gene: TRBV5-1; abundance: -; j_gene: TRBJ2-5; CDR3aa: CASSLVPSGAETQYF; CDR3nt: TGCGCCAGCAGCTTGGTTCCTAGCGGGGCAGAGACCCAGTACTTC
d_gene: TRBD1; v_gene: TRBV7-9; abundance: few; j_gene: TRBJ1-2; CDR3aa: CASSQEDRGGYGYTF; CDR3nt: TGTGCCAGCAGCCAAGAGGACAGGGGGGGCTATGGCTACACCTTC
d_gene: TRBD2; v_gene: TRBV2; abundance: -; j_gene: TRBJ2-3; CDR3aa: CARETGTSFGDTQYF; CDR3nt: TGTGCCAGGGAGACCGGGACTAGCTTTGGAGATACGCAGTATTTT
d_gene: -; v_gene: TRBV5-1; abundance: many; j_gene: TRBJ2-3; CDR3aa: CATQTGGARDTQYF; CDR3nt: TGCGCCACCCAAACAGGGGGGGCCCGAGATACGCAGTATTTT
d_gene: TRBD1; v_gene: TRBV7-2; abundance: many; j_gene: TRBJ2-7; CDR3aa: CASSLAAGAGGAYEQYF; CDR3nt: TGTGCCAGCAGCTTAGCGGCCGGGGCAGGGGGCGCTTACGAGCAGTACTTC
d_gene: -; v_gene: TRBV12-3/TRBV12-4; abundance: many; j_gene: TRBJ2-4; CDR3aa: CASSFGGAKNIQYF; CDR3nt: TGTGCCAGCAGTTTTGGAGGAGCCAAAAACATTCAGTACTTC
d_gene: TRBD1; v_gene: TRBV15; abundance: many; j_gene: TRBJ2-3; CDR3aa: CATSSTMTGASTDTQYF; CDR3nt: TGTGCCACCAGCAGTACAATGACAGGGGCGAGCACAGATACGCAGTATTTT
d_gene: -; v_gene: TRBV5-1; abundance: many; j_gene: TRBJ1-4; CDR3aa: CASSRTAMATNEKLFF; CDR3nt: TGCGCCAGCAGCCGGACCGCGATGGCAACTAATGAAAAACTGTTTTTT
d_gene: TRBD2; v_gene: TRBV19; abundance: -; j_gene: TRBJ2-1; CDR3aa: CASSMSGLGLYEQFF; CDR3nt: TGTGCCAGTAGTATGTCGGGACTAGGCCTCTATGAGCAGTTCTTC
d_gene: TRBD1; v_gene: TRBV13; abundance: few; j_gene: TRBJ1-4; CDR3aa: CASSLGTGPNPTNEKLFF; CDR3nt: TGTGCCAGCAGCTTAGGGACAGGGCCCAACCCAACTAATGAAAAACTGTTTTTT
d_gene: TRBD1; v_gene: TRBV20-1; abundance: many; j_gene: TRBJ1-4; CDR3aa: CSAEWTGRREKLFF; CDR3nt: TGCAGTGCCGAATGGACAGGGAGACGGGAAAAACTGTTTTTT
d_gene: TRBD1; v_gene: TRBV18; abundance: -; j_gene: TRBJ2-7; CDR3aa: CASSLVTRDRAFYEQYF; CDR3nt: TGTGCCAGCTCACTCGTAACCCGGGACAGAGCCTTCTACGAGCAGTACTTC
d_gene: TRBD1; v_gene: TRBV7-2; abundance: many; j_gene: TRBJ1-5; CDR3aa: CASSLRGGADQPQHF; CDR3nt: TGTGCCAGCAGCTTGAGAGGGGGCGCGGATCAGCCCCAGCATTTT
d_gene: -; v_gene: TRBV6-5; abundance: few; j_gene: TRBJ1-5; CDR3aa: CASSYGGADNQPQHF; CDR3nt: TGTGCCAGCAGTTACGGGGGGGCCGACAATCAGCCCCAGCATTTT
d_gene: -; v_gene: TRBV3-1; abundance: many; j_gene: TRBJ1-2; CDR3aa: CASSRVEGAFGYTF; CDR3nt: TGTGCCAGCAGCCGGGTGGAGGGCGCCTTTGGCTACACCTTC
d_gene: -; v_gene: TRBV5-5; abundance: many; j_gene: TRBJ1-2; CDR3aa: CASSLGTASGYTF; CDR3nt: TGTGCCAGCAGCTTGGGTACAGCGTCTGGCTACACCTTC
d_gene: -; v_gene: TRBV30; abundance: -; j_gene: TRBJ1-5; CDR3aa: CAWSAGTYSNQPQHF; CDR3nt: TGTGCCTGGAGCGCAGGGACCTATAGCAATCAGCCCCAGCATTTT
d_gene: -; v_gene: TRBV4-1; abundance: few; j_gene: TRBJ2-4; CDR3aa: CASSQDGTKNIQYF; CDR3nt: TGCGCCAGCAGCCAAGATGGGACCAAAAACATTCAGTACTTC
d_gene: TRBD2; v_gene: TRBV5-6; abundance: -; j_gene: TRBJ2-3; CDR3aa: CASGTSGADTQYF; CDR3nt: TGTGCCAGTGGGACTAGCGGGGCAGATACGCAGTATTTT
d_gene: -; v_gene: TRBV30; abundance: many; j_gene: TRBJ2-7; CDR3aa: CAWSKRVYEQYF; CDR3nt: TGTGCCTGGAGCAAAAGGGTATACGAGCAGTACTTC
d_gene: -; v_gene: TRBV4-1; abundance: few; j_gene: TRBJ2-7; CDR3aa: CASSQRTALPPYEQYF; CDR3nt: TGCGCCAGCAGCCAGAGGACAGCTCTTCCTCCCTACGAGCAGTACTTC
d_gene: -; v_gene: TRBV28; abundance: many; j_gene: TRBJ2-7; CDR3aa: CASSFNRGRFEQYF; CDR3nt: TGTGCCAGCAGTTTCAATCGCGGAAGATTCGAGCAGTACTTC
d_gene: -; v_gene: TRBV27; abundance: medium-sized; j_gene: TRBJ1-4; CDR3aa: CASSSGGGFGEKLFF; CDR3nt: TGTGCCAGCAGTTCGGGGGGCGGTTTTGGAGAAAAACTGTTTTTT
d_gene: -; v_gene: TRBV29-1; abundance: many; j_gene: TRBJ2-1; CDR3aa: CSSKGQSSYNEQFF; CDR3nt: TGCAGCTCAAAAGGACAGAGCTCCTACAATGAGCAGTTCTTC
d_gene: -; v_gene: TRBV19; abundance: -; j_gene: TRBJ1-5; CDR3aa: CASSYQPGVGQPQHF; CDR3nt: TGTGCCAGTAGTTATCAGCCAGGGGTTGGTCAGCCCCAGCATTTT
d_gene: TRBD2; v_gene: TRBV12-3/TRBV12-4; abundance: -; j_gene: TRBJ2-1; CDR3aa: CASSQGSGGADEQFF; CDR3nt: TGTGCCAGCAGCCAGGGAAGCGGGGGGGCCGATGAGCAGTTCTTC
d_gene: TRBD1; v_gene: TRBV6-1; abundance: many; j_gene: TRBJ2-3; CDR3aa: CASSSRGTGSTDTQYF; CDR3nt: TGTGCCAGCAGTAGTCGGGGGACAGGGAGCACAGATACGCAGTATTTT
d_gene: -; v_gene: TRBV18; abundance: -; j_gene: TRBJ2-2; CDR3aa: CASSPLRQITGELFF; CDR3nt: TGTGCCAGCTCACCACTAAGACAGATCACCGGGGAGCTGTTTTTT
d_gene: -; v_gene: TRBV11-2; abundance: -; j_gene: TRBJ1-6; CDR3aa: CASSLDGQIYNSPLHF; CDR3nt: TGTGCCAGCAGCTTAGATGGACAGATTTATAATTCACCCCTCCACTTT
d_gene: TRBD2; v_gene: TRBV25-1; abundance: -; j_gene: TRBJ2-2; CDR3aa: CASRHGTRPTGELFF; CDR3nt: TGTGCCAGCAGGCACGGGACTAGGCCCACCGGGGAGCTGTTTTTT
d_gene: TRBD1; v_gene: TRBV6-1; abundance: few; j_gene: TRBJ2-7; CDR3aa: CASSEFRGPGYEQYF; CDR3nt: TGTGCCAGCAGTGAGTTCAGGGGGCCAGGGTACGAGCAGTACTTC
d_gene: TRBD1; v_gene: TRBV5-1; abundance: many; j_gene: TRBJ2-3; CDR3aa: CASSYRTGINTDTQYF; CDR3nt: TGCGCCAGCAGCTACAGGACAGGGATAAACACAGATACGCAGTATTTT
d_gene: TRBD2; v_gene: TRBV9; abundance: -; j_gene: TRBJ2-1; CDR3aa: CASSVAGGRNEQFF; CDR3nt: TGTGCCAGCAGCGTAGCGGGGGGGCGAAATGAGCAGTTCTTC
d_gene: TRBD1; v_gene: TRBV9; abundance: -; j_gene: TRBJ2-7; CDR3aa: CASSVATGIFSYEQYF; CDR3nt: TGTGCCAGCAGCGTAGCGACAGGGATCTTCTCCTACGAGCAGTACTTC
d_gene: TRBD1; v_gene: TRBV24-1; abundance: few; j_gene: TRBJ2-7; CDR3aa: CATGPGGTYEQYF; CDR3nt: TGTGCCACCGGCCCAGGGGGCACGTACGAGCAGTACTTC
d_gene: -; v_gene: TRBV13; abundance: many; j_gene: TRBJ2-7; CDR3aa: CASSFQGYHEQYF; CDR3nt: TGTGCCAGCAGCTTCCAGGGGTACCACGAGCAGTACTTC
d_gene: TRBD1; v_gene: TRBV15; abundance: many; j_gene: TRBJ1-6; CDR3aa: CATSKDREWTPLHF; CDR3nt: TGTGCCACCAGCAAGGACAGGGAGTGGACACCCCTCCACTTT
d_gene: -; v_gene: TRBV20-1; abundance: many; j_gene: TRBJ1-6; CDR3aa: CSAAGTNNSPLHF; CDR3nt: TGCAGTGCGGCCGGGACGAATAATTCACCCCTCCACTTT
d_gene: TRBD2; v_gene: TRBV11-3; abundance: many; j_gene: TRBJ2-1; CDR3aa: CASSLVAGGNNEQFF; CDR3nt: TGTGCCAGCAGCTTAGTAGCGGGGGGGAACAATGAGCAGTTCTTC
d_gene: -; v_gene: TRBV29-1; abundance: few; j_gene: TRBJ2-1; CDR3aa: CSVARGIYNEQFF; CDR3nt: TGCAGCGTTGCAAGGGGGATCTACAATGAGCAGTTCTTC
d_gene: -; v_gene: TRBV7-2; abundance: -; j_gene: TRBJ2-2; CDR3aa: CASSLSFARYTGELFF; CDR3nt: TGTGCCAGCAGCTTAAGCTTCGCGAGATACACCGGGGAGCTGTTTTTT
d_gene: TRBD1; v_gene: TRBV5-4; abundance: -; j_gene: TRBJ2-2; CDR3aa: CASSGRGQGFTGELFF; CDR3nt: TGTGCCAGCAGCGGGAGGGGACAGGGATTCACCGGGGAGCTGTTTTTT
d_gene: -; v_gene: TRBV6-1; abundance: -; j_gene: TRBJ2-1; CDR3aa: CASRGLSSSYNEQFF; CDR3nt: TGTGCCAGCAGAGGACTATCGAGCTCCTACAATGAGCAGTTCTTC
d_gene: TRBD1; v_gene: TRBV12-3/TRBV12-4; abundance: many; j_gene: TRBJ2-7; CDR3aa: CASSLGQGNSHEQYF; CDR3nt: TGTGCCAGCAGTTTGGGACAGGGGAATAGCCACGAGCAGTACTTC
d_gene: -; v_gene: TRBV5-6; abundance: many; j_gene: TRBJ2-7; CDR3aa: CASSLEGVGSSYEQYF; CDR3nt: TGTGCCAGCAGCCTGGAAGGAGTAGGGAGCTCCTACGAGCAGTACTTC
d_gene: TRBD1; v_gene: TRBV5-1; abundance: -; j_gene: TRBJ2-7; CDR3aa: CASSSGQVALYEQYF; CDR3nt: TGCGCCAGCAGCTCCGGACAGGTGGCCTTATACGAGCAGTACTTC